This T cell receptor beta chain is drawn from a study of cytomegalovirus exposure and HLA in healthy donors (TCRdb year 2017). Study-wide context: An earlier analysis of about 530 of the donors reported over 250 Gb of sequence data and 95 million to 130 million unique TCR beta sequences obtained from around 180 million T cells. Using immunosequencing, the study profiled T cell repertoires from about 650 subjects and related those repertoires to cytomegalovirus serostatus. Of the approximately 400 genotyped donors, over 70% fell in the genetic ancestry cluster associated with self-reported Caucasian donors. Rather than using new phenotypic data, the later analysis identified candidate immune exposures from TCR beta sequences and from how often those sequences occurred across donors. The number of typed donors differed by locus: about 620-640 for A, B, C, DRB1 and DQB1; 500 to 550 for DQA1; approximately 610 for DPA1; and about 470 for DPB1. On average, roughly 240,000 unique TCR beta nucleotide sequences were sequenced per donor among some 430 genotyped donors of the cohort, with 15% to 20% of those sequences being non-productive. Four to six DR-DQ haplotypes were handled as single units for association and clustering, since linkage in the cohort was strong. In addition to the first cohort of 500 to 850 subjects, a separate validation cohort of under 150 different subjects was used. To predict cytomegalovirus infection status, the study combined high-throughput TCR immunosequencing, statistical association of individual TCRs with disease status, and machine learning. HLA typing covered class I and class II loci at four-digit resolution. A later analysis re-examined previously published TCR beta repertoires from over 500 donors and added high-resolution HLA genotyping to investigate patterns of TCR occurrence. Every discovery cohort repertoire had been produced on one sequencing platform. An earlier analysis of approximately 630 of the donors applied high-throughput TCR beta sequencing to assess whether each TCR beta V gene segment acted as functional or pseudogenic. The study aimed to test whether cataloging public T cell receptors could reveal signatures of past pathogen exposure. Donor age, sex, ethnicity and CMV serostatus were compiled alongside the repertoire data. Approximately 300 gigabases of sequencing data and approximately 92 million unique TCR sequences made up an early release that covered under 750 HLA-typed donors. In a later genetic analysis, genome-wide SNP genotypes for about 65% of the 666 donors were used, and that subset was treated as a discovery cohort. General findings and caveats noted by the study authors: A group of highly shared sequence variants was considered likely to be a technical artifact of the sequencing pipeline. The cohort was sequenced for TCR beta chains only, and without alpha or paired-chain data the features that could be detected were limited. In a later analysis, most CMV-associated TCR beta chains were found to appear HLA-restricted, with HLA associations seemingly driven largely by CMV exposure. Three of the identified cytomegalovirus-associated TCR beta chains were confirmed in vitro to be specific for cytomegalovirus antigens. In the study, around 160 TCR beta chains were listed as associated with cytomegalovirus. Most TCR sequences were seen in very few donors, while some public TCRs were found in many individuals. A further reported finding was that TCR beta sequences accurately predicted the HLA-A and HLA-B alleles for most subjects in the first cohort. Because some donors lacked HLA typing at each locus, the association tests relied only on the typed subset. Correlated functional status among segregating V segments might be attributable to linkage disequilibrium, but an unknown experimental factor could not be ruled out. Some IMGT-functional V segments, including TRBV6-2 and TRBV6-3, could not be told apart with the 87-base-pair reads, so those segments were excluded. A later analysis associated about 17,000 TCR beta sequences with specific HLA alleles at a false discovery rate of 0.05. According to a later genetic analysis, donors in an Asian-associated ancestry cluster had fewer N-insertions in productive TCRs than the approximately 670-donor mean. Because counts were too low, more than 15 rarely observed V segments, including chromosome 9 orphons, were left out of the earlier analysis of 587 of the donors. When HLA alleles, especially DR and DQ, strongly co-occurred, TCR associations were difficult to assign to individual alleles. For the cohort, immune exposure information was limited to CMV serostatus. The presence/absence analyses assumed that sequencing depth was roughly uniform across donors, and that assumption may not be true. In a later analysis, HLA-associated TCR beta chains showed more clonal expansion and lower generation probabilities than non-associated chains that were equally common. V-gene and J-gene trimming of TCR beta chains was associated with a missense DCLRE1C variant in a later genetic analysis, and the association was replicated in an independent cohort. In an earlier analysis of 587 of the donors, most TCR beta V segments were observed in productive rearrangements about 87% or about 30% of the time, broadly matching IMGT annotations. According to a later analysis, TCR association rates differed among HLA loci, with DRB1 alleles showing the most associated TCRs and HLA-C alleles showing the fewest. Cytomegalovirus status was reported to be diagnosed by the classifier with high specificity and sensitivity in both the original and validation cohorts. The authors suggested that the approach could potentially be generalized to other disease states and immunological phenotypes. According to a later analysis, parvovirus B19, influenza, CMV and Epstein-Barr virus appeared linked to several top co-occurrence clusters.

V is clipped by 3 bases and J by 1 base, and the sequence between their germline boundaries is 13 bases long. CDR3 length: 16 amino acids, cysteine to phenylalanine. The sequence is cut down to CDR3 DNA, 48 bases in frame from base 1. The germline V gene (reference sequence) sets CDR1 to LNHDA and CDR2 to SQIVND. Comment on this clone: Its recognized antigen is unknown. No per-base quality is available; no much larger clone lies one base away.

Receptors were amplified or captured by the immunoSEQ multiplex PCR assay. For the multiplex PCR, a mixture combining 60 forward primers for TCR Vbeta segments and 13 reverse primers for TCR Jbeta segments was used. The CDR3 region of rearranged TCR beta genes was amplified from genomic DNA by a multiplex PCR assay. On the Illumina HiSeq System, the amplified TCR beta libraries were sequenced as 87-base-pair reads. As for how the authors treated the data: In a later analysis, tens of millions of unique TCR beta chains were counted across the 650 to 700 repertoires, and some 10 million of these chains were shared by at least two donors. To remove PCR and sequencing errors, raw reads were error-corrected and collapsed into unique sequences using a nearest-neighbor algorithm that merged closely related sequences. To assign V, D and J gene segments, CDR3 sequences were aligned to IMGT reference sequences. For a sequence to be retained, a match of at least six nucleotides to both a V gene segment and a J gene segment was required. Rearrangements were called productive when the CDR3 lacked stop codons and stayed in frame with V and J; all others were non-productive. Following IMGT convention, CDR3 was defined as the stretch from the second conserved V-encoded cysteine up to the conserved J-encoded phenylalanine. The earlier analysis of about 560 of the donors excluded any sequence lacking an unambiguous match to a single V gene segment. In an earlier analysis of a few hundred of the donors, V segments were called functional above 56.7% productive rearrangements and were called segregating when the between-donor standard deviation exceeded 5%. To diagnose cytomegalovirus status from the catalog of TCR beta chain sequences, a statistical classification framework was built. V and J gene assignment, in a later analysis, came from comparing TCR nucleotide sequences with IMGT/GENE-DB human TR gene sequences. Using the TCRdist pipeline, a later analysis assigned CDR3 sequences along with most-parsimonious VDJ recombination scenarios. In a later analysis, every TCR beta chain was defined by the combination of its CDR3 amino acid sequence and its V-gene family, and reads without a unique V-gene family were dropped. As a way to deal with suspected cross-contamination and a sequencing artifact, a later analysis dropped under 600 nucleotide sequences that were highly shared and had low generation probability. For each public chain, a later analysis derived a clonal expansion index from normalized ranks of inferred template counts within each repertoire. A later analysis computed generation probabilities with a VDJ recombination model fitted to out-of-frame rearrangements, and checked the results against IGoR. Hypergeometric tests were used in a later analysis to score TCR-TCR, TCR-HLA and TCR-CMV co-occurrence, with a repertoire-size bias correction applied to the TCR pairs. A later analysis estimated false discovery rates by permuting HLA or CMV assignments 20 times. In a later analysis, co-occurring TCRs were grouped with DBSCAN, and TCRdist sequence similarity was added when clustering was performed within HLA-allele-positive subsets. Repertoires with fewer than 30,000 or more than 120,000 public chains, plus five repertoires with anomalous nucleotide sharing, were excluded from co-occurrence clustering. Held by TCRdb, this immuneACCESS table contains in-frame sequences only and omits some clones. Under half of the omission traces to an unresolved V gene where checked; the cause of the rest is unknown. V and J calls and clone size follow that table, whereas D and trimming were derived from the DNA. The sample data list around 90,000 clones, and about four fifths of these were observed just once. Clones ranked in the top ten supply around 10% of the sample.

The cohort consisted of hundreds of healthy bone marrow donors. Cohort members were all nominally healthy when sampled, although unrecorded immune exposures were likely present. Of the 700 or so cohort members, approximately 300 had a positive CMV serostatus and roughly 370 had a negative one, while no CMV serostatus was recorded for the donor. A peripheral blood sample was collected from each donor, and TCR beta sequencing was performed on peripheral blood mononuclear cells. The Qiagen DNeasy Blood Extraction Kit was used to extract genomic DNA from the blood cell samples. The chain is made from TRBV19 and TRBJ1-5; perhaps TRBD1 is the D gene, with 5 bases matching. The clonotype comes from a human donor in good health. The sequenced sample consisted of PBMCs. The CDR3 region: CASSIKARASNQPQHF. The nucleotide sequence is TGTGCCAGTAGTATTAAGGCCAGGGCGAGCAATCAGCCCCAGCATTTT. The entire variable domain, with the stretches around the CDR3 drawn from the reference TRBV19 and TRBJ1-5 proteins, is DGGITQSPKYLFRKEGQNVTLSCEQNLNHDAMYWYRQDPGQGLRLIYYSQIVNDFQKGDIAEGYSVSREKKESFPLTVTSAQKNPTAFYLCASSIKARASNQPQHFGDGTRLSIL.